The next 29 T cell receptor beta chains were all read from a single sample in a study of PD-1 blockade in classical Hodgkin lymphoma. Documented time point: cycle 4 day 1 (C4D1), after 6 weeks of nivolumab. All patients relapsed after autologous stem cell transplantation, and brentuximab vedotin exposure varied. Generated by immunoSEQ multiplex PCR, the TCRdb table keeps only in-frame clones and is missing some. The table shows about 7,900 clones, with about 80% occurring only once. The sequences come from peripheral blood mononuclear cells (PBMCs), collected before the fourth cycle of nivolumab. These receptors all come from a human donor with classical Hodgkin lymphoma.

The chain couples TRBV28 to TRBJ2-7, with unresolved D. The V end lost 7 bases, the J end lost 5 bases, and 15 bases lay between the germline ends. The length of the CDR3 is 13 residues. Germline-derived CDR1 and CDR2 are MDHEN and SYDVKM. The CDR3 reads CASNTLPPHEQYF. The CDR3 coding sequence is TGTGCCAGCAACACCCTCCCCCCCCACGAGCAGTACTTC.

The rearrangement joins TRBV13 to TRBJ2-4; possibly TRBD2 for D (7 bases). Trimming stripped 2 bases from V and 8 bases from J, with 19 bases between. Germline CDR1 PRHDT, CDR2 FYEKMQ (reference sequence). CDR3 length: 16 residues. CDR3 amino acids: CASSLLSGDNFYIQYF. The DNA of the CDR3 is TGTGCCAGCAGCTTACTGAGCGGGGACAATTTCTACATTCAGTACTTC. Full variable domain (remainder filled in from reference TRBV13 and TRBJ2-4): AAGVIQSPRHLIKEKRETATLKCYPIPRHDTVYWYQQGPGQDPQFLISFYEKMQSDKGSIPDRFSAQQFSDYHSELNMSSLELGDSALYFCASSLLSGDNFYIQYFGAGTRLSVL.

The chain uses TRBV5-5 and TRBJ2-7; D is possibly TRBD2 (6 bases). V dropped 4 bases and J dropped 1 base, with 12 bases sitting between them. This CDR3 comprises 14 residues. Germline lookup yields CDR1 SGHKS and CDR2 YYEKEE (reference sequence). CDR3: CASSPTGGSYEQYF. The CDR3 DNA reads TGTGCCAGCAGCCCAACTGGGGGGTCCTACGAGCAGTACTTC.

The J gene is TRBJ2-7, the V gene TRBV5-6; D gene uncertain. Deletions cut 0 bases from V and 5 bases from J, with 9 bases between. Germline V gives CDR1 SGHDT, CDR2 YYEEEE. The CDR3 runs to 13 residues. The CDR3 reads CASSLVGGDEQYF. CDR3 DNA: TGTGCCAGCAGCTTGGTAGGTGGGGACGAGCAGTACTTC. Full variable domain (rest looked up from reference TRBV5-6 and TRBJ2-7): DAGVTQSPTHLIKTRGQQVTLRCSPKSGHDTVSWYQQALGQGPQFIFQYYEEEERQRGNFPDRFSGHQFPNYSSELNVNALLLGDSALYLCASSLVGGDEQYFGPGTRLTVT.

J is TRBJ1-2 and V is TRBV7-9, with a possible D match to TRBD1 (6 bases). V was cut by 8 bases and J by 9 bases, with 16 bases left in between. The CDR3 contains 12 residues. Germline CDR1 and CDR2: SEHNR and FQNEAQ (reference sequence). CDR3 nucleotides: TGTGCCAGCTCCAGGGAAAGGGACAGCTACACCTTC. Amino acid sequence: CASSRERDSYTF. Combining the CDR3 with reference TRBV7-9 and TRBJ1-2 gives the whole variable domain DTGVSQNPRHKITKRGQNVTFRCDPISEHNRLYWYRQTLGQGPEFLTYFQNEAQLEKSRLLSDRFSAERPKGSFSTLEIQRTEQGDSAMYLCASSRERDSYTFGSGTRLTVV.

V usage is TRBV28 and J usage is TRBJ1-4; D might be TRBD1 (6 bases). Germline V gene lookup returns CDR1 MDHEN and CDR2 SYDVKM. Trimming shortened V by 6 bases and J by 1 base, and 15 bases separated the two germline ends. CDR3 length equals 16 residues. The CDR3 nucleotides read TGTGCCAGCAGGTTAATTTTACAGGGAACTAATGAAAAACTGTTTTTT. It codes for CASRLILQGTNEKLFF.

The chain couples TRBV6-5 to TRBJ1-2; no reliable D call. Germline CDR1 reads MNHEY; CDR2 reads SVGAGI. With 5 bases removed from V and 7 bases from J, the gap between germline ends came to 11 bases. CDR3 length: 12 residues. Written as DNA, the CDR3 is TGTGCCAGCAGTGAAGGGAGCGGTGGCTACACCTTC. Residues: CASSEGSGGYTF.

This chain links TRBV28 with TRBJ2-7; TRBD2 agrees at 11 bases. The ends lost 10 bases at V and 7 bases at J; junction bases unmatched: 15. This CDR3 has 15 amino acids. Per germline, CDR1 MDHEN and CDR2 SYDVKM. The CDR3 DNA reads TGTGCCACCTCCTCCATAGCGGGAGGGGAGGGGGAGCAGTACTTC. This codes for CATSSIAGGEGEQYF.

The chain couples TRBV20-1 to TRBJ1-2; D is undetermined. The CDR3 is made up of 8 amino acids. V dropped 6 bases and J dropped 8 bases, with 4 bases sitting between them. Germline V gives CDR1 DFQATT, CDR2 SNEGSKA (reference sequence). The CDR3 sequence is CSAQGYTF. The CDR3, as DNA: TGCAGTGCCCAGGGCTACACCTTC.

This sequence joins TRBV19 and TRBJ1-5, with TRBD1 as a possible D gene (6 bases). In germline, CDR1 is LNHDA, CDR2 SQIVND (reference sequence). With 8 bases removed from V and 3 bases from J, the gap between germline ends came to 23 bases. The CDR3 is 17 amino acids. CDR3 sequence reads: CASGNGPSPGANQPQHF. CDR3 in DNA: TGTGCCAGTGGTAACGGGCCTTCTCCAGGGGCCAATCAGCCCCAGCATTTT. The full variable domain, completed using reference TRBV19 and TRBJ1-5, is DGGITQSPKYLFRKEGQNVTLSCEQNLNHDAMYWYRQDPGQGLRLIYYSQIVNDFQKGDIAEGYSVSREKKESFPLTVTSAQKNPTAFYLCASGNGPSPGANQPQHFGDGTRLSIL.

CDR3 DNA: TGTGCCAGCATGGGGGCCCAAGAGACCCAGTACTTC. It encodes CASMGAQETQYF. The chain employs TRBV28 and TRBJ2-5, with D perhaps TRBD1 (6 bases). The germline CDR1 and CDR2 sequences are MDHEN and SYDVKM. V dropped 7 bases and J dropped 1 base, with 7 bases sitting between them. The CDR3 has 12 residues.

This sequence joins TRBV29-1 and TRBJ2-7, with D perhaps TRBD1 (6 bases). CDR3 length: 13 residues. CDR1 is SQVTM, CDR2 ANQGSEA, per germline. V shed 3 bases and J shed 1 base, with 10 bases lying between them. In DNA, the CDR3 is TGCAGCGTTGAGACAGGTCGTTCCTACGAGCAGTACTTC. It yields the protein CSVETGRSYEQYF.

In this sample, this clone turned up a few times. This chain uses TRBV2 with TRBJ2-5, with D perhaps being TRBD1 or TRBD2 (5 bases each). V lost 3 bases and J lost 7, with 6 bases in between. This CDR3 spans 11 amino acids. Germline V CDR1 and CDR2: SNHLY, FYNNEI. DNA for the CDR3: TGTGCCAGCAGTGAGGGGGTGACCCAGTACTTC. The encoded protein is CASSEGVTQYF.

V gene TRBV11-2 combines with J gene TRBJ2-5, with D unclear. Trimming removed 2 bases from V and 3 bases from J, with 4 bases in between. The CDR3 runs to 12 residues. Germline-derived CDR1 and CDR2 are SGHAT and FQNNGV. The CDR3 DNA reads TGTGCCAGCAGCTTAAAGGAAGAGACCCAGTACTTC. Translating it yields CASSLKEETQYF.

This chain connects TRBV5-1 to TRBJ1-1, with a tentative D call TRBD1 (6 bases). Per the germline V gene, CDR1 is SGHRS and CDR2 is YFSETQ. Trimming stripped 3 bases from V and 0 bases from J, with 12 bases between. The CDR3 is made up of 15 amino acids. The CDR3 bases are TGCGCCAGCAGCTCTCCGTCAGGGGTGAACACTGAAGCTTTCTTT. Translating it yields CASSSPSGVNTEAFF.

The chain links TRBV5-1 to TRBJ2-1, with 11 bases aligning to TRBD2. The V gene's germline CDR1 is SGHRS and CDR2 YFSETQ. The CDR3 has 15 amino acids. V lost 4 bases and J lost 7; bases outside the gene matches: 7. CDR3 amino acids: CASSPYTSGGNEQFF. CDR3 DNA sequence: TGCGCCAGCAGCCCTTATACTAGCGGGGGAAATGAGCAGTTCTTC.

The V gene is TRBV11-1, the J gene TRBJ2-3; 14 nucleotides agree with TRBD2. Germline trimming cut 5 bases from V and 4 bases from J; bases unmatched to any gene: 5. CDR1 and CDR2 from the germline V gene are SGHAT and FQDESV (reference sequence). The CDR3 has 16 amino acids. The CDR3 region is CASSPGLAGVADTQYF. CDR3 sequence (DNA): TGTGCCAGCAGCCCGGGACTAGCGGGAGTGGCAGATACGCAGTATTTT.

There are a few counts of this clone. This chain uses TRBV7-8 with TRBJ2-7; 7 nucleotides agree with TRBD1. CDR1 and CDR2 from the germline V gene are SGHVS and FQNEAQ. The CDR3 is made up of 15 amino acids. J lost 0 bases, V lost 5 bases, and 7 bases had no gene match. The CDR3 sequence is CASSARQGSSYEQYF. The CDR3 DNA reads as TGTGCCAGCAGCGCAAGACAGGGTAGCTCCTACGAGCAGTACTTC.

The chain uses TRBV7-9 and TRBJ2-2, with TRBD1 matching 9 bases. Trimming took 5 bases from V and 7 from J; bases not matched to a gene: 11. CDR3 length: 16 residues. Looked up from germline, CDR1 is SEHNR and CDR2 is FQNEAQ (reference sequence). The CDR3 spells CASSLNRGRSLGELFF. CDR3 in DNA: TGTGCCAGCAGCCTAAACAGGGGGCGATCGCTCGGGGAGCTGTTTTTT.

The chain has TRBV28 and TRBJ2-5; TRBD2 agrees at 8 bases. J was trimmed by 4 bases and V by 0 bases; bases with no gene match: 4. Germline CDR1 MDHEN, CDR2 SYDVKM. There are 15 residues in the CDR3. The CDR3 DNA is TGTGCCAGCAGTTTATGGGACCGGGAGGGAGAGACCCAGTACTTC. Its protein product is CASSLWDREGETQYF.

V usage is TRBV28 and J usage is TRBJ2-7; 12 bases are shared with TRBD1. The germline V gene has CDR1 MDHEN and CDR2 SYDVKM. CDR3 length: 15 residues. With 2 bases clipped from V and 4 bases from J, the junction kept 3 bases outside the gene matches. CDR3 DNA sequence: TGTGCCAGCAGTTTAGCGGGACAGGGGGCTTACGAGCAGTACTTC. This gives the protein CASSLAGQGAYEQYF. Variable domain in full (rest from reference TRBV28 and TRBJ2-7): DVKVTQSSRYLVKRTGEKVFLECVQDMDHENMFWYRQDPGLGLRLIYFSYDVKMKEKGDIPEGYSVSREKKERFSLILESASTNQTSMYLCASSLAGQGAYEQYFGPGTRLTVT.

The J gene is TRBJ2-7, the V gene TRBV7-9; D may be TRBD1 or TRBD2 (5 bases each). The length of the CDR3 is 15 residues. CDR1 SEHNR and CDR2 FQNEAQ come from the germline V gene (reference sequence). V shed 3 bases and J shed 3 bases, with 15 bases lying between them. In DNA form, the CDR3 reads TGTGCCAGCAGCTTCCGAGGGGCCAGGGACTACGAGCAGTACTTC. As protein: CASSFRGARDYEQYF.

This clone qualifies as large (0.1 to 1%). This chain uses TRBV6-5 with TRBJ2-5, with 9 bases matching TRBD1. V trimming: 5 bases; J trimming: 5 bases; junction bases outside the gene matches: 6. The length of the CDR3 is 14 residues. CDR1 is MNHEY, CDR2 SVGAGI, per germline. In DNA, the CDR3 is TGTGCCAGCAGTCTACAGGGGGCGGTTGAGACCCAGTACTTC. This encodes CASSLQGAVETQYF.

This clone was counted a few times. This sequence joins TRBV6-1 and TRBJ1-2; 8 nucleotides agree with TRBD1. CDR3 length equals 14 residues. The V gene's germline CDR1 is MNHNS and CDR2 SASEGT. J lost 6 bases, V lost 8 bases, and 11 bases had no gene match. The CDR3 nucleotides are TGTGCCAGCGGTGGAGGAGGACAGGGCCATGGCTACACCTTC. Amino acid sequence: CASGGGGQGHGYTF.

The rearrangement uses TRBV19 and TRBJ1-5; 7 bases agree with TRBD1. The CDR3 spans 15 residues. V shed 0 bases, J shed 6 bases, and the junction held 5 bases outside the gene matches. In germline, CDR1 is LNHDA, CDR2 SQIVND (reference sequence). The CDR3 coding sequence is TGTGCCAGTAGTATAGATAGCAGGGGGGGTCAGCCCCAGCATTTT. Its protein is CASSIDSRGGQPQHF.

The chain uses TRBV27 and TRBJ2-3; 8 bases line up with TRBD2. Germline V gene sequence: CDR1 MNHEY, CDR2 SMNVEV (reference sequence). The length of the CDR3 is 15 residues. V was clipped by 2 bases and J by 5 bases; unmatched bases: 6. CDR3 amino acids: CASSLARGAKDTQYF. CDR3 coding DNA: TGTGCCAGCAGTTTAGCGCGGGGGGCAAAAGATACGCAGTATTTT.

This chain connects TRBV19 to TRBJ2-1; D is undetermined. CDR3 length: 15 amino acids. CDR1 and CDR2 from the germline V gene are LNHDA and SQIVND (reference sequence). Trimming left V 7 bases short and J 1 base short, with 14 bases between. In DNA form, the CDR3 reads TGTGCCAGTACGGCGATCCCCACATCCTACAATGAGCAGTTCTTC. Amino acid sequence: CASTAIPTSYNEQFF.

CDR3 protein: CASIGRRSDEQYF. For the CDR3, the DNA is TGTGCCAGTATCGGCCGCCGCTCTGACGAGCAGTACTTC. The chain combines TRBV19 with TRBJ2-7; D is undetermined. V was trimmed by 7 bases and J by 5 bases, leaving 15 bases between them. From germline, CDR1 is LNHDA and CDR2 SQIVND (reference sequence). The CDR3 extends over 13 amino acids.

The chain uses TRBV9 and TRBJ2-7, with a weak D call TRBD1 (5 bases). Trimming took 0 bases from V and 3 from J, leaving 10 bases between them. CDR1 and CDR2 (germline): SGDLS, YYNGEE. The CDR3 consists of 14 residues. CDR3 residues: CASSVGGGIYEQYF. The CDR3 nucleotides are TGTGCCAGCAGCGTAGGGGGCGGTATCTACGAGCAGTACTTC.